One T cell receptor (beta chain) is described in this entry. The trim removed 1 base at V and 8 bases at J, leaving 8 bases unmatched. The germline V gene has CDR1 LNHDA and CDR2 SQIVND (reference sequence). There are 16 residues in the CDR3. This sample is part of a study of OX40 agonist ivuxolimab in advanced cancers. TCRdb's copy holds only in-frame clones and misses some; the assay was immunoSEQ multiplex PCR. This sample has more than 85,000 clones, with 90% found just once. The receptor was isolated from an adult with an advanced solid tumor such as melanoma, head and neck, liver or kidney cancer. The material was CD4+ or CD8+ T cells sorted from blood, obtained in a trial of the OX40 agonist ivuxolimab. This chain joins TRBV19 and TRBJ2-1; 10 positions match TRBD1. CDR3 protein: CASSIVLGQGSDEQFF. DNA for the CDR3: TGTGCCAGTAGTATAGTATTGGGACAGGGGTCAGATGAGCAGTTCTTC. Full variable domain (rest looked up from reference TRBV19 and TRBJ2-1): DGGITQSPKYLFRKEGQNVTLSCEQNLNHDAMYWYRQDPGQGLRLIYYSQIVNDFQKGDIAEGYSVSREKKESFPLTVTSAQKNPTAFYLCASSIVLGQGSDEQFFGPGTRLTVL.